These 28 T cell receptor beta chains were all obtained from the same sample, sequenced in a study of identical twins. TCRdb redid the calling of the 5' RACE reads with MiXCR, one entry per CDR3 protein. This sample has about 660,000 distinct CDR3 sequences; 8.6% occur once, and the top ten carry more than 0.75%. In addition, the sample was reused for a study of yellow fever vaccine responses in identical twins.

Material: PBMCs. Receptors were obtained from a woman between 18 and 29 years old in good health.

In this sample, this clonotype turned up many times. The chain has TRBV10-3 and TRBJ2-5, with 7 bases fitting TRBD1. The CDR3 spans 16 residues. V was pared by 3 bases and J by 3 bases, with 10 bases of the junction left unmatched. CDR1 and CDR2 (germline): ENHRY, SYGVKD. This chain's CDR3 is CAISDSSAGGKETQYF. In DNA form, the CDR3 reads TGTGCCATCAGTGATAGTTCGGCAGGGGGAAAAGAGACCCAGTACTTC.

This clonotype showed up just a few times. This chain connects TRBV14 to TRBJ2-1, with D maybe TRBD1 (6 bases). CDR1 and CDR2 from the germline V gene are SGHDN and FVKESK. The CDR3 loop spans 17 amino acids. Trimming removed 3 bases from V and 0 bases from J, with 15 bases in between. CDR3 sequence (DNA): TGTGCCAGCAGCCAGTTGGCAGGGGCCGTCTCCTACAATGAGCAGTTCTTC. Amino acid sequence: CASSQLAGAVSYNEQFF.

This clonotype was counted a few times. The chain employs TRBV11-2 and TRBJ2-4; TRBD1 aligns across 8 bases. The CDR3 is 14 residues long. Germline CDR1 is SGHAT and CDR2 is FQNNGV. The J segment lost 8 bases and the V segment lost 1 base, leaving 4 bases of the junction unmatched. CDR3: CASSLGGQAHIQYF. DNA of the CDR3: TGTGCCAGCAGCTTAGGGGGACAGGCGCACATTCAGTACTTC.

This clonotype came up a few times. V is TRBV6-5 and J is TRBJ2-7, with TRBD1 matching 9 bases. This CDR3 is 15 amino acids long. The germline CDR1 and CDR2 sequences are MNHEY and SVGAGI. J gave up 4 bases and V 0 bases, and 4 bases lay outside the gene matches. Here the CDR3 DNA reads TGTGCCAGCAGTTACTCTGGGACAGGGCTATACGAGCAGTACTTC. It specifies CASSYSGTGLYEQYF.

The J gene is TRBJ2-7, the V gene TRBV6-2 or TRBV6-3; D unresolved. The germline gives CDR1 MNHEY, CDR2 SVGEGT. The CDR3 runs to 14 residues. Deletions cut 2 bases from V and 3 bases from J, with 11 bases between. As DNA, the CDR3 is TGTGCCAGCAGTTACACTGCAGGAGTCTACGAGCAGTACTTC. Amino acid sequence: CASSYTAGVYEQYF.

This clonotype has just a few counts. The chain recombines TRBV6-5 with TRBJ1-1; TRBD1 might be the D (5 bases). The CDR3 runs 13 residues. V lost 2 bases and J lost 10, with 14 bases in between. From germline, CDR1 is MNHEY and CDR2 SVGAGI. In DNA, the CDR3 is TGTGCCAGCAGTTACGGGGGACTAGTCGGAGCTTTCTTT. Residues: CASSYGGLVGAFF.

This clonotype was counted a few times. The J gene is TRBJ2-4, the V gene TRBV20-1; D assignment may be TRBD1 or TRBD2 (5 bases each). This CDR3 has 13 residues. The germline V gene has CDR1 DFQATT and CDR2 SNEGSKA (reference sequence). V was shortened by 6 bases and J by 3 bases, with 12 bases between the two germline ends. In DNA form, the CDR3 reads TGCAGTGCGGCCGGGGCGGTCAAAAACATTCAGTACTTC. It encodes CSAAGAVKNIQYF.

This clonotype was observed a handful of times. This sequence joins TRBV14 and TRBJ2-1; tentative D call: TRBD2 (6 bases). This CDR3 has 15 residues. The germline CDR1 and CDR2 sequences are SGHDN and FVKESK. V was trimmed by 4 bases and J by 4 bases, leaving 14 bases between them. CDR3 loop: CASSPTWGRYNEQFF. DNA of the CDR3: TGTGCCAGCAGCCCCACCTGGGGGAGGTACAATGAGCAGTTCTTC. Variable domain in full (rest from reference TRBV14 and TRBJ2-1): EAGVTQFPSHSVIEKGQTVTLRCDPISGHDNLYWYRRVMGKEIKFLLHFVKESKQDESGMPNNRFLAERTGGTYSTLKVQPAELEDSGVYFCASSPTWGRYNEQFFGPGTRLTVL.

This clonotype has only a few counts. V gene TRBV6-5 combines with J gene TRBJ2-3, with D tentatively TRBD2 (5 bases). The CDR3 consists of 15 residues. V was pared by 4 bases and J by 6 bases, with 17 bases between. Looked up from germline, CDR1 is MNHEY and CDR2 is SVGAGI. The CDR3 bases are TGTGCCAGCAGTTCGGACTCGCTGAGGAGTGATACGCAGTATTTT. Amino acids: CASSSDSLRSDTQYF.

This clonotype turned up a few times. The gene calls are TRBV7-9 and TRBJ2-3, with TRBD2 identical over 10 bases. The CDR3 contains 17 residues. Per germline, CDR1 SEHNR and CDR2 FQNEAQ (reference sequence). After removal of 5 bases from V and 0 bases from J, the junction contained 8 bases not matched to a gene. The CDR3 protein is CASSAFGLAASTDTQYF. As DNA, the CDR3 is TGTGCCAGCAGCGCATTTGGACTAGCGGCTAGCACAGATACGCAGTATTTT.

The V call is TRBV24-1, the J call TRBJ2-1, with D possibly called TRBD1 or TRBD2 (5 bases each). Germline V CDR1 and CDR2: KGHDR, SFDVKD. There are 16 residues in the CDR3. With 5 bases removed from V and 3 bases from J, the gap between germline ends came to 16 bases. The CDR3 sequence: CATSATGTGDYNEQFF. The CDR3 bases are TGTGCCACCAGTGCCACCGGGACCGGAGACTACAATGAGCAGTTCTTC.

This clonotype was counted between two and nine times. This CDR3 is CASSFQGPGRNQPQHF. CDR3 sequence (DNA): TGTGCCAGCAGTTTTCAGGGTCCGGGTCGCAATCAGCCCCAGCATTTT. This rearrangement joins TRBV28 to TRBJ1-5; a possible D gene is TRBD1 (5 bases). This CDR3 comprises 16 residues. With 3 bases removed from V and 2 bases from J, the gap between germline ends came to 14 bases. In germline, CDR1 is MDHEN, CDR2 SYDVKM. Based on the CDR3 plus reference TRBV28 and TRBJ1-5, the full variable domain is DVKVTQSSRYLVKRTGEKVFLECVQDMDHENMFWYRQDPGLGLRLIYFSYDVKMKEKGDIPEGYSVSREKKERFSLILESASTNQTSMYLCASSFQGPGRNQPQHFGDGTRLSIL.

The chain has TRBV2 and TRBJ2-7, with D perhaps matching TRBD1 (6 bases). Germline CDR1 reads SNHLY; CDR2 reads FYNNEI. The CDR3 contains 16 residues. Trimming left V 6 bases short and J 4 bases short, with 22 bases between. Here the CDR3 DNA reads TGTGCCAGCAGCGCCAATATAGTCTCAGGGGTTTACGAGCAGTACTTC. It is translated as CASSANIVSGVYEQYF.

This clonotype has just a few counts. The CDR3 spells CASSYSLGPNSPLHF. The CDR3 DNA is TGTGCCAGCAGTTACTCTCTTGGACCAAATTCACCCCTCCACTTT. The V and J genes are TRBV6-5 and TRBJ1-6; D is uncertain. This CDR3 has 15 residues. CDR1 is MNHEY, CDR2 SVGAGI, per germline. Trimming shortened V by 0 bases and J by 7 bases, and 10 bases separated the two germline ends.

This clonotype was found a few times. The chain carries TRBV29-1 and TRBJ2-7; 11 bases fit TRBD1. CDR3 size: 15 residues. Germline assignment: CDR1 SQVTM and CDR2 ANQGSEA. Losses at the gene ends were 3 bases for V and 5 bases for J; bases not matched to a gene: 9. CDR3 loop: CSVDWDRDRGDEQYF. The CDR3 DNA is TGCAGCGTTGACTGGGACCGGGACAGGGGGGACGAGCAGTACTTC.

This clonotype was detected many times. This chain joins TRBV7-2 and TRBJ2-1; 10 bases align to TRBD2. The junction had 5 bases not matched to a gene; V was cut back by 3 bases and J by 6 bases. This CDR3 is built from 15 residues. Germline CDR1 reads SGHTA; CDR2 reads FQGNSA. The CDR3 loop reads CASSFRASGGNEQFF. CDR3 sequence (DNA): TGTGCCAGCAGCTTCCGCGCTAGCGGGGGCAATGAGCAGTTCTTC. Full variable domain (rest looked up from reference TRBV7-2 and TRBJ2-1): GAGVSQSPSNKVTEKGKDVELRCDPISGHTALYWYRQSLGQGLEFLIYFQGNSAPDKSGLPSDRFSAERTGGSVSTLTIQRTQQEDSAVYLCASSFRASGGNEQFFGPGTRLTVL.

J is TRBJ2-1 and V is TRBV20-1; 7 bases are shared with TRBD2. Germline CDR1 is DFQATT and CDR2 is SNEGSKA (reference sequence). The CDR3 length is 16 residues. Trimming removed 2 bases from V and 7 bases from J; junction bases left unmatched: 14. CDR3 amino acids: CSARKGGSFGSNEQFF. CDR3 nucleotides: TGCAGTGCTAGAAAAGGCGGGAGCTTCGGTTCGAATGAGCAGTTCTTC.

This clonotype occurred a few times. The chain is built from TRBV25-1 and TRBJ1-1; 10 bases align to TRBD1. Germline CDR1 reads MGHDK; CDR2 reads SYGVNS. J lost 2 bases, V lost 2 bases, and 8 bases had no gene match. This CDR3 is built from 17 residues. Here the CDR3 reads CASSEEDRGNRNTEAFF. CDR3 coding DNA: TGTGCCAGCAGTGAAGAGGACAGGGGGAACAGAAACACTGAAGCTTTCTTT.

This clonotype was picked up a small number of times. In DNA, the CDR3 is TGTGCCAGCAGTTCATTAGGACTGGGATCCTACGAGCAGTACTTC. The encoded protein is CASSSLGLGSYEQYF. This chain uses TRBV6-5 with TRBJ2-7; a possible D gene is TRBD2 (5 bases). The CDR3 extends over 15 amino acids. The V gene's germline CDR1 is MNHEY and CDR2 SVGAGI. Trimming pared 4 bases from V and 1 base from J, leaving 14 bases between.

A few counts support this clonotype. V and J are TRBV4-1 and TRBJ2-3, with TRBD2 matching over 7 bases. The ends lost 0 bases at V and 3 bases at J; junction bases unmatched: 6. The CDR3 has 16 residues. The V gene's germline CDR1 is MGHRA and CDR2 YSYEKL. The CDR3 sequence: CASSQERPSGTDTQYF. CDR3 nucleotide sequence: TGCGCCAGCAGCCAAGAAAGGCCTAGCGGTACAGATACGCAGTATTTT.

This clonotype has just a few counts. V usage is TRBV7-2 and J usage is TRBJ2-1, with a possible D match to TRBD2 (5 bases). The CDR3 length is 16 residues. The germline V gene encodes CDR1 SGHTA and CDR2 FQGNSA. V lost 4 bases to trimming and J lost 0 bases, with 13 bases between them. The chain's CDR3 is CASSSLAQSSYNEQFF. The DNA of the CDR3 is TGTGCCAGCAGCTCCTTAGCGCAAAGCTCCTACAATGAGCAGTTCTTC. Full variable domain (remainder filled in from reference TRBV7-2 and TRBJ2-1): GAGVSQSPSNKVTEKGKDVELRCDPISGHTALYWYRQSLGQGLEFLIYFQGNSAPDKSGLPSDRFSAERTGGSVSTLTIQRTQQEDSAVYLCASSSLAQSSYNEQFFGPGTRLTVL.

This clonotype was seen at least ten times. This rearrangement joins TRBV29-1 to TRBJ2-1; 8 nucleotides line up with TRBD2. This CDR3 has 15 residues. Germline CDR1 SQVTM, CDR2 ANQGSEA. Trimming cost V 6 bases and J 1 base; bases outside gene matches: 8. The CDR3 sequence is CSVPLAANSYNEQFF. The CDR3 DNA reads as TGCAGCGTCCCACTAGCGGCCAATTCCTACAATGAGCAGTTCTTC.

This clonotype was seen only once. The J gene is TRBJ2-7, the V gene TRBV5-1, with 7 bases aligning to TRBD1. Germline assignment: CDR1 SGHRS and CDR2 YFSETQ. V trimming: 4 bases; J trimming: 3 bases; junction bases outside the gene matches: 4. The CDR3 has 13 residues. Written as DNA, the CDR3 is TGCGCCAGCAGCCAGGGACAGCTCTACGAGCAGTACTTC. It translates to CASSQGQLYEQYF.

The V call is TRBV28, the J call TRBJ1-5; D is uncertain. Germline V gene sequence: CDR1 MDHEN, CDR2 SYDVKM. The CDR3 length is 12 residues. Trimming removed 5 bases at V and 8 bases at J, with 10 bases between. The CDR3 sequence: CASSGPVEPQHF. The CDR3, as DNA: TGTGCCAGCAGTGGTCCGGTGGAGCCCCAGCATTTT.

There are many counts of this clonotype. The V gene is TRBV11-2, the J gene TRBJ2-3, with 9 bases identical to TRBD2. This CDR3 is built from 14 residues. The germline V gene encodes CDR1 SGHAT and CDR2 FQNNGV. Losses at the gene ends were 2 bases for V and 7 bases for J; bases not matched to a gene: 4. The CDR3: CASSLLAGKYTQYF. In DNA form, the CDR3 reads TGTGCCAGCAGCTTACTAGCGGGAAAATATACGCAGTATTTT.

A few counts support this clonotype. The J gene is TRBJ2-7, the V gene TRBV27; TRBD2 agrees at 7 bases. Germline CDR1 MNHEY, CDR2 SMNVEV (reference sequence). Trimming cost V 2 bases and J 2 bases; bases outside gene matches: 6. The CDR3 consists of 15 residues. The DNA of the CDR3 is TGTGCCAGCAGTTTAGAATCTAGCGGCCCCTACGAGCAGTACTTC. This gives the protein CASSLESSGPYEQYF.

The sample holds a few counts of this clonotype. The rearrangement joins TRBV29-1 to TRBJ1-2; unclear D gene. Germline CDR1 SQVTM, CDR2 ANQGSEA. This CDR3 is built from 13 residues. The V end lost 0 bases, the J end lost 3 bases, and 8 bases lay between the germline ends. The CDR3 sequence: CSVEDLGDYGYTF. DNA for the CDR3: TGCAGCGTTGAAGATCTGGGAGACTATGGCTACACCTTC.

V and J are TRBV27 and TRBJ2-1; no clear D gene. Trimming left V 6 bases short and J 0 bases short, with 12 bases between. The CDR3 spans 15 residues. Germline lookup yields CDR1 MNHEY and CDR2 SMNVEV (reference sequence). The CDR3 nucleotides read TGTGCCAGCAGCTTCTTTGATGGCTCCTACAATGAGCAGTTCTTC. Amino acids: CASSFFDGSYNEQFF.